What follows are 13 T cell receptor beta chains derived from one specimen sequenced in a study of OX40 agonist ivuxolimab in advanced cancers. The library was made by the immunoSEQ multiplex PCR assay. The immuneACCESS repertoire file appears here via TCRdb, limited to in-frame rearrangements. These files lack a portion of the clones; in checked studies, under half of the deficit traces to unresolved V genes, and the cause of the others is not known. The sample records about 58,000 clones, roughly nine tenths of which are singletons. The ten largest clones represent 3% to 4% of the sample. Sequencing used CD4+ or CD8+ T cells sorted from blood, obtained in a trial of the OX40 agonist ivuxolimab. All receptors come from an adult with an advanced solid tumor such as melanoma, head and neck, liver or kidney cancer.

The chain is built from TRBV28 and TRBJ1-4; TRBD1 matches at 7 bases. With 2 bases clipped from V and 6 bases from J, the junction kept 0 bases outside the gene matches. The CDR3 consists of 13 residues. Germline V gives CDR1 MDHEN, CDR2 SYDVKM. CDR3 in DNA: TGTGCCAGCAGTTTAGACAGGGATGAAAAACTGTTTTTT. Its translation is CASSLDRDEKLFF.

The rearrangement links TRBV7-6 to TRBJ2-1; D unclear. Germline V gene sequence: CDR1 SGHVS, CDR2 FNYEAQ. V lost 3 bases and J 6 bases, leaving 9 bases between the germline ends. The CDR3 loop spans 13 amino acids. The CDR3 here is CASSFGRLNEQFF. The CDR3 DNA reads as TGTGCCAGCAGCTTTGGACGGCTCAATGAGCAGTTCTTC.

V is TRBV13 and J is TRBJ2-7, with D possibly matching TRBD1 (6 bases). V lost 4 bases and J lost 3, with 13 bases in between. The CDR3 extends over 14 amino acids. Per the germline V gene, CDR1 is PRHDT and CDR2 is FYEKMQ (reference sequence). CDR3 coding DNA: TGTGCCAGCAGCTACAGGGCCCGGGGCTACGAGCAGTACTTC. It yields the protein CASSYRARGYEQYF.

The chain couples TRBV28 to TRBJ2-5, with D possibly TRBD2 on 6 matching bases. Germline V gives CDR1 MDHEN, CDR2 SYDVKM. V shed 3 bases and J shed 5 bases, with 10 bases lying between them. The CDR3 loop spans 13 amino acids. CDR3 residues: CASSFEGRETQYF. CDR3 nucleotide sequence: TGTGCCAGCAGTTTTGAGGGGAGGGAGACCCAGTACTTC.

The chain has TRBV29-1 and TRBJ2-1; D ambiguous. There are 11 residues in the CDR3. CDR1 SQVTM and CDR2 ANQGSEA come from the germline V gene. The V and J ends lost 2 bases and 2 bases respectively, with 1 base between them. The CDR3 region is CSVETYNEQFF. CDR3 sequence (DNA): TGCAGCGTTGAAACCTACAATGAGCAGTTCTTC.

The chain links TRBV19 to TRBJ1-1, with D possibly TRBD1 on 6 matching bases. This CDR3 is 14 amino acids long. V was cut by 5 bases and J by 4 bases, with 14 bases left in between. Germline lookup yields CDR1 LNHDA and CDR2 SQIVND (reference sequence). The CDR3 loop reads CASSLTQGPTEAFF. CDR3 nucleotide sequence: TGTGCCAGTAGTCTGACCCAGGGGCCCACTGAAGCTTTCTTT. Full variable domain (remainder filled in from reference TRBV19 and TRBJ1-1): DGGITQSPKYLFRKEGQNVTLSCEQNLNHDAMYWYRQDPGQGLRLIYYSQIVNDFQKGDIAEGYSVSREKKESFPLTVTSAQKNPTAFYLCASSLTQGPTEAFFGQGTRLTVV.

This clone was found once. The CDR3 protein is CASIEAGQFANYGYTF. The DNA of the CDR3 is TGTGCCAGCATCGAGGCGGGACAGTTTGCTAACTATGGCTACACCTTC. The rearrangement links TRBV7-9 to TRBJ1-2, with 7 bases matching TRBD1. The germline gives CDR1 SEHNR, CDR2 FQNEAQ (reference sequence). With V trimmed by 7 bases and J by 0 bases, 11 bases remained unmatched. The CDR3 is 16 amino acids.

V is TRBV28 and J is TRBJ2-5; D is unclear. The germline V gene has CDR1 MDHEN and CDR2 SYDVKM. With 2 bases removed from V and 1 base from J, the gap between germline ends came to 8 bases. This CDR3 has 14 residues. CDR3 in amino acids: CASSLVGFQETQYF. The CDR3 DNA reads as TGTGCCAGCAGTTTAGTTGGCTTCCAAGAGACCCAGTACTTC. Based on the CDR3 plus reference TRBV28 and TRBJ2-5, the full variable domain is DVKVTQSSRYLVKRTGEKVFLECVQDMDHENMFWYRQDPGLGLRLIYFSYDVKMKEKGDIPEGYSVSREKKERFSLILESASTNQTSMYLCASSLVGFQETQYFGPGTRLLVL.

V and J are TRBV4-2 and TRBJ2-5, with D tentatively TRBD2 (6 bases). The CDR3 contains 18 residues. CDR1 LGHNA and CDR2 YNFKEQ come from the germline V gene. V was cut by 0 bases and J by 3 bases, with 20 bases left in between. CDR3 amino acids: CASSQEGNTGAREETQYF. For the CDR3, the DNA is TGTGCCAGCAGCCAAGAGGGAAATACGGGAGCCCGTGAAGAGACCCAGTACTTC.

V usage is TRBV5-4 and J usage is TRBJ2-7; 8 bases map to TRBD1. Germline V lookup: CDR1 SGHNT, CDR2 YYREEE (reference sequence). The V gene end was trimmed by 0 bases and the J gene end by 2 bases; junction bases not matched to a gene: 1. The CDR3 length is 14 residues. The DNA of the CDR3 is TGTGCCAGCAGCTTGGGGACAGGGACCTACGAGCAGTACTTC. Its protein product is CASSLGTGTYEQYF.

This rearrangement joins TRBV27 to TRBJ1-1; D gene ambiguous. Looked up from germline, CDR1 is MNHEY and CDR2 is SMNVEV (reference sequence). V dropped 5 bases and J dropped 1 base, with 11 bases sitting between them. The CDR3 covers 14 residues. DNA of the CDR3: TGTGCCAGCAGTGGGAAAGAGTGGAACACTGAAGCTTTCTTT. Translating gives CASSGKEWNTEAFF.

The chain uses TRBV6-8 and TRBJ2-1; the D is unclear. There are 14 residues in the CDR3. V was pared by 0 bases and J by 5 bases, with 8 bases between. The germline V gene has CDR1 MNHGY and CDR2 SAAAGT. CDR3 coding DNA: TGTGCCAGCAGTTACTCGATTTTTGACAATGAGCAGTTCTTC. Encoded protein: CASSYSIFDNEQFF.

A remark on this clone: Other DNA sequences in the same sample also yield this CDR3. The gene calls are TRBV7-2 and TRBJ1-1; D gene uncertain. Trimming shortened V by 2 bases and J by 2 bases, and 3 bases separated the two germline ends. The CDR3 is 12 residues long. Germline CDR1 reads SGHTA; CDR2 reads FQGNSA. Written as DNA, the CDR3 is TGTGCCAGCAGCTTATTAAACACTGAAGCTTTCTTT. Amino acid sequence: CASSLLNTEAFF. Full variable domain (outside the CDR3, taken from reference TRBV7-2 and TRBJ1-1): GAGVSQSPSNKVTEKGKDVELRCDPISGHTALYWYRQSLGQGLEFLIYFQGNSAPDKSGLPSDRFSAERTGGSVSTLTIQRTQQEDSAVYLCASSLLNTEAFFGQGTRLTVV.